This paragraph reports one T cell receptor (beta chain). Methods used by the authors: For nucleated cells, counts were estimated from reference gene primer amplification. Method: immunoSEQ multiplex PCR; TCRdb's copy keeps in-frame clones and lacks some. V, J and clone size were drawn from that table, and D and trimming were deduced from the DNA. The sample carries about 150,000 clones, 78% recorded once. There are 14 residues in the CDR3. The germline V gene has CDR1 SQVTM and CDR2 ANQGSEA. Trimming removed 2 bases at V and 3 bases at J, with 12 bases between. This entry comes from a study of blood T cell repertoires in COVID-19. Overall study context: Donors in the United States, Italy and Spain gave samples during acute or convalescent COVID-19. T cells, B-cell-depleted T cells, or PBMCs supplied cDNA or gDNA.

The chain has TRBV29-1 and TRBJ2-3; D gene ambiguous. Sequencing was done on a sample of peripheral blood. The TCR originated in a man at least 80 years old with acute or convalescent COVID-19. For the CDR3, the DNA is TGCAGCGTTGAATTCTCCCACGGGACAGATACGCAGTATTTT. This encodes CSVEFSHGTDTQYF.